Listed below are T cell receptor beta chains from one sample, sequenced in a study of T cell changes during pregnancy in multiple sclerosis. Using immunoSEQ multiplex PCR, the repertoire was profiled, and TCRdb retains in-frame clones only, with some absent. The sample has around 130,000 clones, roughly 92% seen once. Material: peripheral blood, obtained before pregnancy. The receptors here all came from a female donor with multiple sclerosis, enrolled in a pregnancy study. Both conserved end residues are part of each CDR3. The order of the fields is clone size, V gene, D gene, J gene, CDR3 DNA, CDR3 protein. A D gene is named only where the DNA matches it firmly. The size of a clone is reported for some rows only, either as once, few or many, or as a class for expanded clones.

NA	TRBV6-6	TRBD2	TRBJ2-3	TGTGCCAGCAGGGGTAGCGGGGAAGATACGCAGTATTTT	CASRGSGEDTQYF
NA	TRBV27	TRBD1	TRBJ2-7	TGTGCCAGCAGCGTATCGACAGGGGGCGAGGGCGAGCAGTACTTC	CASSVSTGGEGEQYF
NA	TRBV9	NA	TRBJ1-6	TGTGCCAGCAGCCCCTGGGACACGCATAGCTCACCCCTCCACTTT	CASSPWDTHSSPLHF
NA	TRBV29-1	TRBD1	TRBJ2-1	TGCAGCGCCCGGGGACAGCAGCCCTACAATGAGCAGTTCTTC	CSARGQQPYNEQFF
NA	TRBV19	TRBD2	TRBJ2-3	TGTGCCAGTAGTGAGACTAGCGGGAGCCAACTAAGCACAGATACGCAGTATTTT	CASSETSGSQLSTDTQYF
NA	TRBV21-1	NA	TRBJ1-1	TGTGCCAGCAGCAAGGACTGCCATGAAGATGAAGCTTTCTTT	CASSKDCHEDEAFF
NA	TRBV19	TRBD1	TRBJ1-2	TGTGCCAGTTCACAGGGGATACTAACTAACTATGGCTACACCTTC	CASSQGILTNYGYTF
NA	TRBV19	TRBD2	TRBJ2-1	TGTGCCAGTAGTGCAGCCGGGACTAGAAGCTATGAGCAGTTCTTC	CASSAAGTRSYEQFF
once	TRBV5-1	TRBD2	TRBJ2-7	TGCGCCAGCAGCTCCAGACTAGCGGGAGAGAACTACGAGCAGTACTTC	CASSSRLAGENYEQYF
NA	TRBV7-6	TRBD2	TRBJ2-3	TGTGCCAGCAGCTTAGCGGCGCGGGGGGGCCGGGGCAGCACAGATACGCAGTATTTT	CASSLAARGGRGSTDTQYF
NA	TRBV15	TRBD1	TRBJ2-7	TGTGCCACCAGCAGAGATCGGGGACAGGGCGAGCAGTACTTC	CATSRDRGQGEQYF
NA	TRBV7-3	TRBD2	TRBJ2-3	TGTGCCAGCAGCGAATTAGCGGGAGTGACAGATACGCAGTATTTT	CASSELAGVTDTQYF
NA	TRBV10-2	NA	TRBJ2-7	TGCGCCAGCAGGGGGGGCTACGAGCAGTACTTC	CASRGGYEQYF
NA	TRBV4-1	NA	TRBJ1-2	TGCGCCAGCAGCCAAGTGGCGGACAGCTATGGCTACACCTTC	CASSQVADSYGYTF
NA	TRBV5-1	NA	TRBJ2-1	TGCGCCAGCAGGGCAGACTCCTACAATGAGCAGTTCTTC	CASRADSYNEQFF
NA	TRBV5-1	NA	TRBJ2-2	TGCGCCAGCAGCTTGGCGGCTAGCGAAATGAACACCGGGGAGCTGTTTTTT	CASSLAASEMNTGELFF
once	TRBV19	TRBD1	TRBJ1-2	TGTGCCAGTAGTCCTACAGGGACAGCTCTTAGTGGCTACACCTTC	CASSPTGTALSGYTF
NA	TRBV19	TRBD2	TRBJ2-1	TGTGCCAGTAGTTTACGGACGGCCGGGGGGGAGCAGTTCTTC	CASSLRTAGGEQFF
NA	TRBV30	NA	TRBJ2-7	TGTGCCTGGAGTACAGAATCCTACGAGCAGTACTTC	CAWSTESYEQYF
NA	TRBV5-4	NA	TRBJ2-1	TGTGCCAGCAGCATAATCCCCTCAGTGGCGGAGGAGCAGTTCTTC	CASSIIPSVAEEQFF
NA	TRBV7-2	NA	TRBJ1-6	TGTGCCAGCAGCCTAAAAACAGGGTGGTTCTCTTCACCCCTCCACTTT	CASSLKTGWFSSPLHF
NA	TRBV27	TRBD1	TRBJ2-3	TGTGCCAGCAGTTCACCGGGACAGACCACAGATACGCAGTATTTT	CASSSPGQTTDTQYF
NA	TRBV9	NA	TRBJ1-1	TGTGCCAGCAGCGTATCCCGGGTAGGTCGAGAAGCTTTCTTT	CASSVSRVGREAFF
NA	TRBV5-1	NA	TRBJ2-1	TGCGCCAGCAGCCCTCTAGGTCGGGAGCAGTTCTTC	CASSPLGREQFF
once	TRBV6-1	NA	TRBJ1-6	TGTGCCAGTCGGGAAAATTCACCCCTCCACTTT	CASRENSPLHF
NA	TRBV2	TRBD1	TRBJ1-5	TGTGCCAGCAGGCCACAGGGGATTTTTGATCAGCCCCAGCATTTT	CASRPQGIFDQPQHF
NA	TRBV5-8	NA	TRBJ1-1	TGTGCCAGCAAGACAGGACGGCCTGAAGCTTTCTTT	CASKTGRPEAFF
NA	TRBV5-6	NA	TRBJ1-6	TGTGCCAGCAACCCGCGGGGTAGGGGATCACCCCTCCACTTT	CASNPRGRGSPLHF
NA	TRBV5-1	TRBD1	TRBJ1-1	TGCGCCAGCAGGGACAGGGGAGGGTGGACTGAAGCTTTCTTT	CASRDRGGWTEAFF
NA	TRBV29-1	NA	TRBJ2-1	TGCAGCGTTCAGTTGCAGATCAATGAGCAGTTCTTC	CSVQLQINEQFF
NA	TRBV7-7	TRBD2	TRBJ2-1	TGTGCCAGCAGCCGTGGACTAGCGGGAGGGGATGAGCAGTTCTTC	CASSRGLAGGDEQFF
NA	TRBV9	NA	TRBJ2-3	TGTGCCAGCAGCGTCCGGACAGATTTAAATACGCAGTATTTT	CASSVRTDLNTQYF
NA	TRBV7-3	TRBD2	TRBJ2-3	TGTGCCAGCAGTGGGAGCCCCGAACGGCTAGCGGGGCACACAGATACGCAGTATTTT	CASSGSPERLAGHTDTQYF
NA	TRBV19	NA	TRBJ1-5	TGTGCCAGTAGCAAACTAGGCCCAGGGGGCAATCAGCCCCAGCATTTT	CASSKLGPGGNQPQHF
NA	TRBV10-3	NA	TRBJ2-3	TGTGCCACGTCTTTGGGGGGGGCCCCAGATACGCAGTATTTT	CATSLGGAPDTQYF
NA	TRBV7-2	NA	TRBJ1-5	TGTGCCAGCAGCTTAGTAGGCAATCAGCCCCAGCATTTT	CASSLVGNQPQHF
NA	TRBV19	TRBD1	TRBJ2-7	TGTGCCAGTAGTAGCGGACAGGGGGGCAGGCAGTACTTC	CASSSGQGGRQYF
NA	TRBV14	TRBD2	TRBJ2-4	TGTGCCAGCAGCCAAGAACCCCGAGGACTAGCGGGAGGTCGAAACATTCAGTACTTC	CASSQEPRGLAGGRNIQYF
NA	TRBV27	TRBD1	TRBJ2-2	TGTGCCAGCAGGACAGGGGGGTCGCACACCGGGGAGCTGTTTTTT	CASRTGGSHTGELFF
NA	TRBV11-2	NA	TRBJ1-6	TGTGCCAGCAGCTTAGAAGTCAGAGGGGGCCTCCACTTT	CASSLEVRGGLHF
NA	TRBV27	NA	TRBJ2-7	TGTGCCAGCAGGTCACAGGGTTCACACGAGCAGTACTTC	CASRSQGSHEQYF
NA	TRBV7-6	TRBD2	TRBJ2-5	TGTGCCAGCAGCTTGGGGCGGGAGCACGAGACCCAGTACTTC	CASSLGREHETQYF
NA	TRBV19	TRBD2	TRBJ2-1	TGTGCCAGTAGTATTCCCATCACTAGCGGTTTCTACAATGAGCAGTTCTTC	CASSIPITSGFYNEQFF
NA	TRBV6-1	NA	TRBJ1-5	TGTGCCAGCAGTGCCATACAGGGACCAGGCAATCAGCCCCAGCATTTT	CASSAIQGPGNQPQHF
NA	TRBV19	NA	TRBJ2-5	TGTGCCAGTAGCTCCACTAGGGTAGAGACCCAGTACTTC	CASSSTRVETQYF
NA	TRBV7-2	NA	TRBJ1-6	TGTGCCAGCAGCTTAACAGGGTTAAATTCACCCCTCCACTTT	CASSLTGLNSPLHF
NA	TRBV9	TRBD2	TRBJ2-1	TGTGCCAGCAGCTCCGGGCTAGCGGGGAACAATGAGCAGTTCTTC	CASSSGLAGNNEQFF
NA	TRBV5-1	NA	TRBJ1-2	TGCGCCAGCAGCTTGGAAGGAGGAAACTATGGCTACACCTTC	CASSLEGGNYGYTF
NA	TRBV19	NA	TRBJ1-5	TGTGCCATTGCAGCAGGGGATAGCAATCAGCCCCAGCATTTT	CAIAAGDSNQPQHF
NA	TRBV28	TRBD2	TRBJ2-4	TGTGCCAGCAGTTCATCCTGGGGAGGGAAGAGTAAAAACATTCAGTACTTC	CASSSSWGGKSKNIQYF
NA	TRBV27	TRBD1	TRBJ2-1	TGTGCCAGCCGAAGACCGGGACAGGGCTCCTACAATGAGCAGTTCTTC	CASRRPGQGSYNEQFF
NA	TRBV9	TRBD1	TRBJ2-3	TGTGCCAGCAGCGTAAGCCGGGACAGAGGGGGCACGCAGTATTTT	CASSVSRDRGGTQYF